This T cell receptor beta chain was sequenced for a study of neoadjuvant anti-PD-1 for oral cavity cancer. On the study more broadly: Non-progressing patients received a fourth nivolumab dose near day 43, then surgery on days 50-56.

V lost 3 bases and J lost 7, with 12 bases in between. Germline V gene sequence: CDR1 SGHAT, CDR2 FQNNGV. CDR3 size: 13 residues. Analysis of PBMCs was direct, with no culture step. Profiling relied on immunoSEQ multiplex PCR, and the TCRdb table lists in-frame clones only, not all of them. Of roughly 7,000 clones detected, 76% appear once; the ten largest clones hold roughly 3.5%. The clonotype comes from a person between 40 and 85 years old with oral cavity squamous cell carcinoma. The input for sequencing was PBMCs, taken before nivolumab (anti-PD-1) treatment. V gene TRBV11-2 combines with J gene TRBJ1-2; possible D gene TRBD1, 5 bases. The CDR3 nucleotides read TGTGCCAGCAGCTTTAATGGGGGGTCTGGCTACACCTTC. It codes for CASSFNGGSGYTF. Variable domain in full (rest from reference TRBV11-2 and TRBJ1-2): EAGVAQSPRYKIIEKRQSVAFWCNPISGHATLYWYQQILGQGPKLLIQFQNNGVVDDSQLPKDRFSAERLKGVDSTLKIQPAKLEDSAVYLCASSFNGGSGYTFGSGTRLTVV.